This record looks at one T cell receptor beta chain sequence and its context. These data originate in a study of blood T cell repertoires in COVID-19. Overall study context: The United States, Italy and Spain were the sources of the acute and convalescent COVID-19 samples.

This CDR3 is built from 14 residues. The V gene's germline CDR1 is LNHDA and CDR2 SQIVND (reference sequence). V was cut by 5 bases and J by 5 bases, with 13 bases left in between. The assay was immunoSEQ multiplex PCR, and TCRdb's table has in-frame clones only and misses some. Among 200,000 to 250,000 clones listed, about four fifths were seen once. V usage is TRBV19 and J usage is TRBJ1-5; D not certain. The clonotype comes from a man aged 25-45 years who had recovered from COVID-19. Material for sequencing was peripheral blood. The CDR3 spells CASSLAADYQPQHF. CDR3 coding DNA: TGTGCCAGTAGTCTTGCGGCAGATTATCAGCCCCAGCATTTT.